A selection of T cell receptor beta chains follows, all from one sample in a study of vaccination effects on CD4 cells after COVID-19. For these receptors, no antigen is known. Sequencing was performed with immunoSEQ multiplex PCR; in TCRdb, only in-frame clones are kept and a portion is missing. This table has fewer than 75,000 clones, around 80% appearing once. Sequencing used CD4+ T cells from PBMCs cultured without peptide, obtained after COVID-19 vaccination. The source of these receptors is a human donor who received a COVID-19 vaccine. The CDR3 runs from the conserved cysteine through the conserved F or W. A D gene is named only where the DNA matches it firmly. Rows give clone size only sometimes, using once, few, many, or a class for an expanded clone.

j_gene: TRBJ1-1
len: 13
d_gene: -
v_gene: TRBV12-3/TRBV12-4
abundance: -
CDR3nt: TGTGCCACGGTCCGTGGGGCTAAAACTGAAGCTTTCTTT
CDR3aa: CATVRGAKTEAFF

j_gene: TRBJ1-2
len: 12
d_gene: -
v_gene: TRBV3-1/TRBV3-2
abundance: few
CDR3nt: TGTGCCAGCAGCCAAGCGGGGGCTGGCTACACCTTC
CDR3aa: CASSQAGAGYTF

j_gene: TRBJ2-1
len: 14
d_gene: -
v_gene: TRBV7-9
abundance: -
CDR3nt: TGTGCCAGCAGCTTAGGGACTATCCTAACTGAGCAGTTCTTC
CDR3aa: CASSLGTILTEQFF

j_gene: TRBJ1-1
len: 16
d_gene: -
v_gene: TRBV18
abundance: -
CDR3nt: TGTGCCAGCTCACCAATGGACGGGCCGCTGGGAACTGAAGCTTTCTTT
CDR3aa: CASSPMDGPLGTEAFF

j_gene: TRBJ2-3
len: 14
d_gene: TRBD1
v_gene: TRBV4-1
abundance: -
CDR3nt: TGCGCCAGCAGCGACGACAGGGCCACAGATACGCAGTATTTT
CDR3aa: CASSDDRATDTQYF

j_gene: TRBJ2-3
len: 15
d_gene: -
v_gene: TRBV5-1
abundance: -
CDR3nt: TGCGCCAGCAGCTTGTGGGGGGGGGCCTCAGATACGCAGTATTTT
CDR3aa: CASSLWGGASDTQYF

j_gene: TRBJ2-5
len: 15
d_gene: TRBD1
v_gene: TRBV18
abundance: -
CDR3nt: TGTGCCAGCTCACCAATGACAGGGGGTTTTGAGACCCAGTACTTC
CDR3aa: CASSPMTGGFETQYF

j_gene: TRBJ1-1
len: 12
d_gene: TRBD1
v_gene: TRBV7-2
abundance: -
CDR3nt: TGTGCCGGGGGGACAGAGAACACTGAAGCTTTCTTT
CDR3aa: CAGGTENTEAFF

j_gene: TRBJ2-1
len: 14
d_gene: -
v_gene: TRBV27
abundance: -
CDR3nt: TGTGCCAGCTGGGAGTCCCGGACTAACAATGAGCAGTTCTTC
CDR3aa: CASWESRTNNEQFF

j_gene: TRBJ1-2
len: 14
d_gene: TRBD1
v_gene: TRBV6-5
abundance: -
CDR3nt: TGTGCCAGCAGTTACTACAGGGGTATTGATGGCTACACCTTC
CDR3aa: CASSYYRGIDGYTF

j_gene: TRBJ1-5
len: 13
d_gene: -
v_gene: TRBV6-6
abundance: -
CDR3nt: TGTGCCAGCAGTTCCACAGGGTATCAGCCCCAGCATTTT
CDR3aa: CASSSTGYQPQHF

j_gene: TRBJ1-6
len: 15
d_gene: -
v_gene: TRBV5-6
abundance: -
CDR3nt: TGTGCCAGCAGCTCGGGGGCAGGGTGGAATTCACCCCTCCACTTT
CDR3aa: CASSSGAGWNSPLHF

j_gene: TRBJ2-5
len: 15
d_gene: TRBD1
v_gene: TRBV7-9
abundance: -
CDR3nt: TGTGCCAGCAGCCGAGGGACAGGGGGCTGGGAGACCCAGTACTTC
CDR3aa: CASSRGTGGWETQYF

j_gene: TRBJ2-3
len: 14
d_gene: TRBD2
v_gene: TRBV5-4
abundance: -
CDR3nt: TGTGCCAGCAGCCCTAGCGGGGGGACAGATACGCAGTATTTT
CDR3aa: CASSPSGGTDTQYF

j_gene: TRBJ2-3
len: 16
d_gene: -
v_gene: TRBV11-2
abundance: once
CDR3nt: TGTGCCAGCAGCTTAGGGCGGGTCCTCCGCACAGATACGCAGTATTTT
CDR3aa: CASSLGRVLRTDTQYF

j_gene: TRBJ1-1
len: 15
d_gene: -
v_gene: TRBV5-1
abundance: -
CDR3nt: TGCGCCAGCAGCTTGGTAGGACGGCCTCACACTGAAGCTTTCTTT
CDR3aa: CASSLVGRPHTEAFF

j_gene: TRBJ2-3
len: 15
d_gene: -
v_gene: TRBV19
abundance: -
CDR3nt: TGTGCCAGTAGTACCCGCTCAGGGAACACAGATACGCAGTATTTT
CDR3aa: CASSTRSGNTDTQYF

j_gene: TRBJ1-3
len: 15
d_gene: -
v_gene: TRBV19
abundance: -
CDR3nt: TGTGCCAGTAGTATCAGAGCTGGATCTGGAAACACCATATATTTT
CDR3aa: CASSIRAGSGNTIYF

j_gene: TRBJ2-5
len: 15
d_gene: TRBD2
v_gene: TRBV6-5
abundance: -
CDR3nt: TGTGCCAGCAGTTACCAGGGACTAGCGGAAGAGACCCAGTACTTC
CDR3aa: CASSYQGLAEETQYF

j_gene: TRBJ2-5
len: 14
d_gene: TRBD2
v_gene: TRBV19
abundance: -
CDR3nt: TGTGCCAGTAGTAGTGGCGGGGGGGCGGAGACCCAGTACTTC
CDR3aa: CASSSGGGAETQYF

j_gene: TRBJ2-1
len: 16
d_gene: TRBD1
v_gene: TRBV11-2
abundance: -
CDR3nt: TGTGCCAGCAGCTTAGATTCAGGGGGCTATGGCAATGAGCAGTTCTTC
CDR3aa: CASSLDSGGYGNEQFF

j_gene: TRBJ2-2
len: 16
d_gene: TRBD2
v_gene: TRBV2
abundance: -
CDR3nt: TGTGCCAGCACCGGGACTAGCGGGGGGACCACCGGGGAGCTGTTTTTT
CDR3aa: CASTGTSGGTTGELFF

j_gene: TRBJ2-2
len: 14
d_gene: TRBD1
v_gene: TRBV7-9
abundance: -
CDR3nt: TGTGCCAGCAGCTCCGACAGGGGATTAGGGGAGCTGTTTTTT
CDR3aa: CASSSDRGLGELFF

j_gene: TRBJ1-3
len: 11
d_gene: -
v_gene: TRBV6-6
abundance: -
CDR3nt: TGTGCCAGCAGTTACTCGATCTTGACATATTTT
CDR3aa: CASSYSILTYF

j_gene: TRBJ2-5
len: 14
d_gene: TRBD2
v_gene: TRBV11-2
abundance: -
CDR3nt: TGTGCCAGCAGCCCCGGGACTAGCGGTGAGACCCAGTACTTC
CDR3aa: CASSPGTSGETQYF

j_gene: TRBJ2-1
len: 15
d_gene: TRBD1
v_gene: TRBV5-1
abundance: -
CDR3nt: TGCGCCAGCAGCTTTAAGGGACAGGGGGACAATGAGCAGTTCTTC
CDR3aa: CASSFKGQGDNEQFF

j_gene: TRBJ2-2
len: 18
d_gene: TRBD2
v_gene: TRBV9
abundance: -
CDR3nt: TGTGCCAGCAGCGGGGGACTAGCGGGGGGATCCATCACCGGGGAGCTGTTTTTT
CDR3aa: CASSGGLAGGSITGELFF

j_gene: TRBJ1-6
len: 15
d_gene: -
v_gene: TRBV6-2/TRBV6-3
abundance: -
CDR3nt: TGTGCCAGCAGTTCCGTTGGGCAGTATAATTCACCCCTCCACTTT
CDR3aa: CASSSVGQYNSPLHF

j_gene: TRBJ1-4
len: 16
d_gene: TRBD1
v_gene: TRBV6-9
abundance: once
CDR3nt: TGTGCCAGCAGTGAGGACAGGGTCATAGTGAATGAAAAACTGTTTTTT
CDR3aa: CASSEDRVIVNEKLFF

j_gene: TRBJ2-2
len: 16
d_gene: -
v_gene: TRBV6-5
abundance: once
CDR3nt: TGTGCCAGCAGTTACGAGAATAGCAGGAACACCGGGGAGCTGTTTTTT
CDR3aa: CASSYENSRNTGELFF

j_gene: TRBJ1-2
len: 14
d_gene: -
v_gene: TRBV7-9
abundance: few
CDR3nt: TGTGCCAGCAGCTTCGTAAAGGCTAGCTATGGCTACACCTTC
CDR3aa: CASSFVKASYGYTF

j_gene: TRBJ2-1
len: 11
d_gene: -
v_gene: TRBV20-1
abundance: -
CDR3nt: TGCAGTGCTAGCGTGAACAATGAGCAGTTCTTC
CDR3aa: CSASVNNEQFF

j_gene: TRBJ1-2
len: 14
d_gene: -
v_gene: TRBV6-2/TRBV6-3
abundance: few
CDR3nt: TGTGCCAGCAGTTACTCGACGGTGGAAGATGGCTACACCTTC
CDR3aa: CASSYSTVEDGYTF

j_gene: TRBJ2-5
len: 14
d_gene: -
v_gene: TRBV7-2
abundance: -
CDR3nt: TGTGCCAGCAGCTTAAGGACTGACCAAGAGACCCAGTACTTC
CDR3aa: CASSLRTDQETQYF

j_gene: TRBJ2-1
len: 17
d_gene: TRBD2
v_gene: TRBV7-7
abundance: -
CDR3nt: TGTGCCAGCAGCTTATTTAGCGGGGGGGCAGGAAAAAATGAGCAGTTCTTC
CDR3aa: CASSLFSGGAGKNEQFF

j_gene: TRBJ2-3
len: 14
d_gene: -
v_gene: TRBV9
abundance: -
CDR3nt: TGTGCCAGCAGCGTGTTGGGGAGCACAGATACGCAGTATTTT
CDR3aa: CASSVLGSTDTQYF